What follows are 11 T cell receptor beta chains derived from one specimen sequenced in a study of cytomegalovirus exposure and HLA in healthy donors. Use of 60 Vbeta and 13 Jbeta primers characterized the PCR. Method: immunoSEQ multiplex PCR; TCRdb's copy keeps in-frame clones and lacks some. The sample lists about 140,000 clones; 78% were seen once. Sequencing input: PBMCs. These receptors originate from a female donor in good health and CMV-seronegative.

The J gene is TRBJ2-4, the V gene TRBV19; D might be TRBD1 (5 bases). Trimming removed 4 bases at V and 0 bases at J, with 16 bases between. Germline assignment: CDR1 LNHDA and CDR2 SQIVND (reference sequence). The CDR3 spans 17 residues. The CDR3 sequence: CASSKLGDSLAKNIQYF. CDR3 bases: TGTGCCAGTAGTAAGTTGGGTGACAGCTTAGCCAAAAACATTCAGTACTTC. The whole variable domain, filled in from reference TRBV19 and TRBJ2-4, reads DGGITQSPKYLFRKEGQNVTLSCEQNLNHDAMYWYRQDPGQGLRLIYYSQIVNDFQKGDIAEGYSVSREKKESFPLTVTSAQKNPTAFYLCASSKLGDSLAKNIQYFGAGTRLSVL.

On this clone itself: One end of the junction is discordant with germline, which a read error may explain. The V gene is TRBV7-9, the J gene TRBJ1-1; a weak D match, TRBD1 (6 bases). The germline CDR1 and CDR2 sequences are SEHNR and FQNEAQ (reference sequence). The CDR3 loop spans 15 amino acids. Written as DNA, the CDR3 is TGTTCCAGCAGCCCACAGGGATCCCCCAACACTGAAGCTTTCTTT. Translated: CSSSPQGSPNTEAFF.

In regard to this clone: The sample holds other DNA sequences that translate to the same CDR3. This chain connects TRBV19 to TRBJ2-7; D is perhaps TRBD1 (6 bases). CDR3 length: 11 residues. Trimming removed 4 bases at V and 6 bases at J, with 7 bases between. CDR1 is LNHDA, CDR2 SQIVND, per germline (reference sequence). CDR3 sequence: CASSNRVEQYF. CDR3 in DNA: TGTGCCAGTAGTAACAGGGTCGAGCAGTACTTC.

The chain employs TRBV7-9 and TRBJ1-2, with 8 bases fitting TRBD1. V shed 7 bases, J shed 3 bases, and the junction held 10 bases outside the gene matches. Germline CDR1 reads SEHNR; CDR2 reads FQNEAQ (reference sequence). The CDR3 covers 15 residues. The CDR3 loop reads CASTGRTGRYYGYTF. The CDR3 DNA is TGTGCCAGCACCGGTCGGACAGGGAGATACTATGGCTACACCTTC. Using reference TRBV7-9 and TRBJ1-2 for the parts outside the CDR3, the full variable domain is DTGVSQNPRHKITKRGQNVTFRCDPISEHNRLYWYRQTLGQGPEFLTYFQNEAQLEKSRLLSDRFSAERPKGSFSTLEIQRTEQGDSAMYLCASTGRTGRYYGYTFGSGTRLTVV.

This clone was recorded a few times. The chain uses TRBV2 and TRBJ1-4; D uncertain. This CDR3 has 15 amino acids. Germline V CDR1 and CDR2: SNHLY, FYNNEI. The V end lost 8 bases, the J end lost 0 bases, and 13 bases lay between the germline ends. Here the CDR3 reads CASQLTGATNEKLFF. The CDR3 region has the DNA TGTGCCAGCCAATTAACGGGAGCAACTAATGAAAAACTGTTTTTT.

The chain combines TRBV30 with TRBJ1-3, with D uncertain. V lost 2 bases to trimming and J lost 0 bases, with 14 bases between them. Germline CDR1 reads GTSNPN; CDR2 reads SVGIG (reference sequence). This CDR3 region has 16 residues. CDR3 in DNA: TGTGCCTGGAGTACTAGACCGCGAAGCTCTGGAAACACCATATATTTT. Residues: CAWSTRPRSSGNTIYF.

The chain has TRBV7-6 and TRBJ2-5, with a weak D call TRBD1 (5 bases). V shed 4 bases and J shed 3 bases, with 9 bases lying between them. The length of the CDR3 is 13 residues. In germline, CDR1 is SGHVS, CDR2 FNYEAQ. The CDR3 DNA is TGTGCCAGCAGCTACTGGGGCGAAGAGACCCAGTACTTC. As protein: CASSYWGEETQYF.

This clone has at least ten counts. The chain carries TRBV29-1 and TRBJ2-1; no clear D gene. The V end lost 7 bases, the J end lost 8 bases, and 15 bases lay between the germline ends. The CDR3 is 12 residues long. CDR1 SQVTM and CDR2 ANQGSEA come from the germline V gene. The CDR3 nucleotides are TGCAGCGCCCTCACGGGTCCACATGAGCAGTTCTTC. Encoded protein: CSALTGPHEQFF.

V is TRBV5-4 and J is TRBJ2-1, with a tentative D call TRBD1 (7 bases). This CDR3 comprises 13 residues. Germline V gene data show CDR1 as SGHNT and CDR2 as YYREEE (reference sequence). V lost 5 bases and J 8 bases, leaving 14 bases between the germline ends. This CDR3 is CASSHTGEDEQFF. The CDR3, as DNA: TGTGCCAGCAGTCATACAGGGGAGGATGAGCAGTTCTTC. Combining the CDR3 with reference TRBV5-4 and TRBJ2-1 gives the whole variable domain ETGVTQSPTHLIKTRGQQVTLRCSSQSGHNTVSWYQQALGQGPQFIFQYYREEENGRGNFPPRFSGLQFPNYSSELNVNALELDDSALYLCASSHTGEDEQFFGPGTRLTVL.

This clone has only one observation. The V gene is TRBV19, the J gene TRBJ2-1; perhaps TRBD2 as D (6 bases). Germline CDR1 LNHDA, CDR2 SQIVND (reference sequence). With 1 base removed from V and 0 bases from J, the gap between germline ends came to 19 bases. The CDR3 has 19 residues. The CDR3 nucleotides are TGTGCCAGTAGTATAGTTAGTGTTGAACTAGCTGACTCCTACAATGAGCAGTTCTTC. Residues: CASSIVSVELADSYNEQFF.

This chain connects TRBV5-6 to TRBJ2-2; D perhaps matches TRBD2 (6 bases). CDR3 length: 15 residues. With 7 bases removed from V and 5 bases from J, the gap between germline ends came to 18 bases. CDR1 SGHDT and CDR2 YYEEEE come from the germline V gene. DNA for the CDR3: TGTGCCAGCTCCCCCTGGGGAGGCTGGACCGGGGAGCTGTTTTTT. Translating it yields CASSPWGGWTGELFF.